The 26 T cell receptor beta chains below were found in one sample sequenced in a study of CD8+ T cells in alopecia areata. Treatment defined: oral pan-JAK inhibitor, 5-10 mg twice daily. Sequencing templates came from extracted RNA that was reverse transcribed into cDNA. This table comes from immunoSEQ multiplex PCR, and its TCRdb copy is limited to in-frame clones, with some not included. The sample contains 130,000 or so clones, 86% of which appear only once. The material sequenced was CD8+ T cells sorted from blood, taken at week 4, from a patient treated with tofacitinib. All receptors come from a human donor with alopecia areata.

This clone was detected a few times. The chain is built from TRBV19 and TRBJ1-1; a weak D match, TRBD1 (5 bases). The germline gives CDR1 LNHDA, CDR2 SQIVND (reference sequence). The V gene lost 5 bases and the J gene lost 6 bases, with 13 bases spanning the gap. The CDR3 is made up of 13 amino acids. The chain's CDR3 is CASSLGVVAEAFF. CDR3 DNA: TGTGCCAGTAGTCTAGGGGTGGTGGCTGAAGCTTTCTTT.

As regards this clone: Mismatch with germline at one junction end may stem from a read error. This chain uses TRBV30 with TRBJ2-7; no firm D call. This CDR3 region has 12 residues. CDR1 is GTSNPN and CDR2 is SVGIG in the germline V gene (reference sequence). The CDR3 sequence is CAWSVYSHEQYF. DNA of the CDR3: TGTGCCTGGAGTGTCTACTCCCACGAGCAGTACTTC.

J is TRBJ1-2 and V is TRBV15; D is unresolved. The V end was cut by 3 bases, the J end by 4 bases, with 21 bases between. Looked up from germline, CDR1 is LNHNV and CDR2 is YYDKDF (reference sequence). There are 17 residues in the CDR3. The CDR3 is CATSSEMLWGRSYGYTF. In DNA, the CDR3 is TGTGCCACCAGCAGCGAAATGCTTTGGGGAAGGAGCTATGGCTACACCTTC.

The chain carries TRBV29-1 and TRBJ2-3; D call uncertain. Trimming left V 6 bases short and J 2 bases short, with 6 bases between. CDR1 is SQVTM, CDR2 ANQGSEA, per germline. This CDR3 has 11 amino acids. CDR3 bases: TGCAGCGTCGTAACCACAGATACGCAGTATTTT. Protein: CSVVTTDTQYF.

The CDR3 reads CASRLRTSRASDEQFF. DNA of the CDR3: TGTGCCAGTAGGCTTCGGACTAGCAGGGCAAGCGATGAGCAGTTCTTC. The genes are TRBV19 and TRBJ2-1; 8 bases are a match to TRBD2. There are 16 residues in the CDR3. The V gene end was trimmed by 6 bases and the J gene end by 8 bases; junction bases not matched to a gene: 15. Looked up from germline, CDR1 is LNHDA and CDR2 is SQIVND (reference sequence).

The rearrangement uses TRBV27 and TRBJ2-7, with TRBD1 identical over 10 bases. Germline V gene data show CDR1 as MNHEY and CDR2 as SMNVEV (reference sequence). The length of the CDR3 is 17 residues. V shed 0 bases and J 5 bases; nucleotides not matched to a gene: 10. The CDR3 sequence is CASSLSMPGQGINEQYF. DNA of the CDR3: TGTGCCAGCAGTTTATCAATGCCGGGACAGGGGATTAACGAGCAGTACTTC.

This chain joins TRBV15 and TRBJ2-7; TRBD1 matches 8 bases. The CDR3 length is 14 residues. The germline CDR1 and CDR2 sequences are LNHNV and YYDKDF (reference sequence). V dropped 1 base and J dropped 4; count of bases not matched to a gene: 3. Here the CDR3 DNA reads TGTGCCACCAGCAGAGGCAGGGGGCAATACGAGCAGTACTTC. It codes for CATSRGRGQYEQYF. The variable domain in full, with the rest retrieved from reference TRBV15 and TRBJ2-7, is DAMVIQNPRYQVTQFGKPVTLSCSQTLNHNVMYWYQQKSSQAPKLLFHYYDKDFNNEADTPDNFQSRRPNTSFCFLDIRSPGLGDTAMYLCATSRGRGQYEQYFGPGTRLTVT.

The chain links TRBV6-5 to TRBJ2-1; the match to TRBD2 covers 7 bases. V lost 0 bases and J lost 6; bases outside the gene matches: 8. CDR1 is MNHEY, CDR2 SVGAGI, per germline. The CDR3 has 16 residues. The CDR3 loop reads CASSYSGGDYGNEQFF. In nucleotides, the CDR3 is TGTGCCAGCAGTTACTCGGGAGGGGACTACGGCAATGAGCAGTTCTTC.

V is TRBV23-1 and J is TRBJ2-7, with TRBD1 matching 9 bases. TRBV23-1 is reported as an ORF; its role is uncertain. V lost 7 bases and J lost 0; bases outside the gene matches: 7. This CDR3 is 15 amino acids long. CDR3 protein: CASKTWTGASYEQYF. CDR3 DNA: TGCGCCAGCAAAACTTGGACAGGGGCCTCCTACGAGCAGTACTTC.

This clone came up a few times. The chain is built from TRBV6-5 and TRBJ2-7, with D possibly being TRBD1 (6 bases). Germline V gene data show CDR1 as MNHEY and CDR2 as SVGAGI. The germline V and J ends were trimmed by 4 bases and 2 bases, with 9 bases remaining between them. This CDR3 has 13 residues. The CDR3 region is CASSSGTTYEQYF. The CDR3 DNA reads TGTGCCAGCAGTTCCGGGACAACCTACGAGCAGTACTTC.

This clone was detected only once. This specimen includes other DNA sequences encoding the same CDR3. The V call is TRBV29-1, the J call TRBJ2-7, with D perhaps matching TRBD2 (6 bases). V was shortened by 3 bases and J by 4 bases, with 10 bases between the two germline ends. Germline assignment: CDR1 SQVTM and CDR2 ANQGSEA. This CDR3 is built from 12 residues. The CDR3 bases are TGCAGCGTTGAGGCGGGATCGTACGAGCAGTACTTC. Encoded protein: CSVEAGSYEQYF.

The gene calls are TRBV6-1 and TRBJ2-2, with TRBD2 matching over 7 bases. This CDR3 is 18 amino acids long. With V trimmed by 4 bases and J by 3 bases, 14 bases remained unmatched. In germline, CDR1 is MNHNS, CDR2 SASEGT. CDR3 DNA: TGTGCCAGCAGTGCTTCTTTCGCACTAGCGAGTGACACCGGGGAGCTGTTTTTT. Its protein product is CASSASFALASDTGELFF.

The chain carries TRBV6-1 and TRBJ1-1; D is perhaps TRBD1 (6 bases). The CDR3 sequence is 15 residues long. Germline-derived CDR1 and CDR2 are MNHNS and SASEGT. V lost 0 bases to trimming and J lost 4 bases, with 12 bases between them. The CDR3 nucleotides read TGTGCCAGCAGTGAAGCGCAGGGGTGGGGCACTGAAGCTTTCTTT. It is translated as CASSEAQGWGTEAFF.

The V gene is TRBV5-1, the J gene TRBJ2-2; a possible D gene is TRBD1 (5 bases). The V gene's germline CDR1 is SGHRS and CDR2 YFSETQ. This CDR3 spans 14 amino acids. Trimming took 0 bases from V and 5 from J, leaving 8 bases between them. The CDR3 region has the DNA TGCGCCAGCAGCTTGGGTACAGGAACCGGGGAGCTGTTTTTT. It translates to CASSLGTGTGELFF.

The chain uses TRBV29-1 and TRBJ1-3, with no clear D. The germline V gene has CDR1 SQVTM and CDR2 ANQGSEA. The CDR3 runs 15 residues. V dropped 0 bases and J dropped 0 bases, with 9 bases sitting between them. For the CDR3, the DNA is TGCAGCGTTGAAGACGGTGAGAGCTCTGGAAACACCATATATTTT. This sequence encodes CSVEDGESSGNTIYF.

The chain combines TRBV2 with TRBJ2-2; tentatively, D is TRBD2 (6 bases). The CDR3 is 15 amino acids. V lost 7 bases to trimming and J lost 0 bases, with 12 bases between them. Germline V gives CDR1 SNHLY, CDR2 FYNNEI. CDR3: CASTRSGTNTGELFF. The CDR3 region has the DNA TGTGCCAGCACCCGTAGCGGAACGAACACCGGGGAGCTGTTTTTT.

The CDR3 loop reads CATSRDWQVGDNEQFF. The CDR3 coding sequence is TGTGCCACCAGCAGAGATTGGCAGGTCGGGGACAATGAGCAGTTCTTC. This rearrangement joins TRBV15 to TRBJ2-1; a possible D gene is TRBD2 (5 bases). CDR1 and CDR2 (germline): LNHNV, YYDKDF (reference sequence). V lost 0 bases, J lost 5 bases, and 14 bases lay in between. The CDR3 sequence is 16 residues long.

The chain links TRBV19 to TRBJ2-1; 8 positions agree with TRBD1. From germline, CDR1 is LNHDA and CDR2 SQIVND (reference sequence). Germline trimming cut 5 bases from V and 1 base from J; bases unmatched to any gene: 7. This CDR3 spans 16 amino acids. The DNA of the CDR3 is TGTGCCAGTAGTTCTAAGGACAGGGCGTCCTACAATGAGCAGTTCTTC. It is translated as CASSSKDRASYNEQFF.

The chain employs TRBV19 and TRBJ2-7; the match to TRBD1 covers 9 bases. CDR1 and CDR2 from the germline V gene are LNHDA and SQIVND (reference sequence). The CDR3 contains 13 residues. V lost 6 bases to trimming and J lost 6 bases; unmatched junction nucleotides: 6. The CDR3 DNA reads TGTGCCAGTAGCCCGGGACAGGGCTTCGAGCAGTACTTC. This sequence encodes CASSPGQGFEQYF. The entire variable domain, with the rest obtained from reference TRBV19 and TRBJ2-7, is as follows: DGGITQSPKYLFRKEGQNVTLSCEQNLNHDAMYWYRQDPGQGLRLIYYSQIVNDFQKGDIAEGYSVSREKKESFPLTVTSAQKNPTAFYLCASSPGQGFEQYFGPGTRLTVT.

This clone has only a few counts. This chain links TRBV27 with TRBJ2-7, with no clear D. The V end was cut by 2 bases, the J end by 0 bases, with 8 bases between. CDR1 and CDR2 (germline): MNHEY, SMNVEV (reference sequence). The CDR3 spans 14 residues. The CDR3 coding sequence is TGTGCCAGCAGTTTACTCGGCCGCTCCTACGAGCAGTACTTC. Residues: CASSLLGRSYEQYF.

As for this clone: One junction end disagrees with the germline gene, perhaps due to a read error. The V call is TRBV15, the J call TRBJ2-5, with D perhaps being TRBD1 or TRBD2 (6 bases each). The CDR3 sequence is 16 residues long. The germline V gene encodes CDR1 LNHNV and CDR2 YYDKDF (reference sequence). This CDR3 is CATSTEGGPWTETQHF. The CDR3 DNA reads TGTGCCACCAGCACCGAGGGGGGCCCGTGGACAGAGACCCAGCACTTC. Full variable domain (missing parts from reference TRBV15 and TRBJ2-5): DAMVIQNPRYQVTQFGKPVTLSCSQTLNHNVMYWYQQKSSQAPKLLFHYYDKDFNNEADTPDNFQSRRPNTSFCFLDIRSPGLGDTAMYLCATSTEGGPWTETQHFGPGTRLLVL.

This chain connects TRBV30 to TRBJ2-1; D ambiguous. The CDR3 consists of 12 residues. Germline V CDR1 and CDR2: GTSNPN, SVGIG (reference sequence). V lost 3 bases to trimming and J lost 7 bases, with 10 bases between them. CDR3 protein: CAWRASANEQFF. DNA for the CDR3: TGTGCCTGGAGGGCCTCAGCTAATGAGCAGTTCTTC.

The chain has TRBV6-5 and TRBJ2-5; 8 bases fit TRBD1. J lost 10 bases, V lost 10 bases, and 17 bases had no gene match. The germline V gene encodes CDR1 MNHEY and CDR2 SVGAGI. The CDR3 has 14 amino acids. The CDR3 bases are TGTGCCAACGGGCAGGGGGCGGTCGGGGTGGACCAGTACTTC. This codes for CANGQGAVGVDQYF.

The rearrangement uses TRBV29-1 and TRBJ1-1; the D is unclear. The CDR3 totals 11 residues. Germline V gene sequence: CDR1 SQVTM, CDR2 ANQGSEA. CDR3 nucleotide sequence: TGCGCCCCGAGTATGGGGACTGAAGCTTTCTTT. Its translation is CAPSMGTEAFF.

V gene TRBV2 combines with J gene TRBJ2-3; 7 nucleotides align to TRBD1. This CDR3 is 15 amino acids long. Germline V gene lookup returns CDR1 SNHLY and CDR2 FYNNEI. With V trimmed by 2 bases and J by 1 base, 3 bases remained unmatched. For the CDR3, the DNA is TGTGCCAGCAGTGAATCCGGACAGGGCACAGATACGCAGTATTTT. Protein sequence: CASSESGQGTDTQYF.

The chain joins TRBV4-1 to TRBJ1-2, with D perhaps TRBD1 (5 bases). Trimming shortened V by 0 bases and J by 4 bases, and 12 bases separated the two germline ends. Germline CDR1 MGHRA, CDR2 YSYEKL. CDR3 length equals 15 residues. DNA for the CDR3: TGCGCCAGCAGCCAAGAACCAGGGTTAAGCTATGGCTACACCTTC. This encodes CASSQEPGLSYGYTF.